The 32 T cell receptor beta chains given below trace back to one sample, sequenced in a study of T cell responses to AZD1222 COVID-19 vaccine. The data were produced by immunoSEQ multiplex PCR, yet TCRdb's version contains in-frame clones alone and is incomplete. The sample contains roughly 76,000 clones, 70% to 90% of which appear only once. Sample: peripheral blood, taken on day 0 of AZD1222 vaccination. Receptors were obtained from an adult in good health.

The V call is TRBV2, the J call TRBJ1-5; no reliable D call. V was pared by 5 bases and J by 0 bases, with 8 bases between. CDR1 and CDR2 (germline): SNHLY, FYNNEI. This CDR3 is built from 14 residues. The CDR3 reads CASSPQASNQPQHF. CDR3 bases: TGTGCCAGCAGTCCGCAAGCTAGCAATCAGCCCCAGCATTTT.

This clone was observed a few times. This chain uses TRBV4-1 with TRBJ2-1; 8 nucleotides agree with TRBD2. Unmatched junction bases numbered 13, after V lost 4 bases and J lost 5 bases. CDR3 size: 17 residues. The germline V gene has CDR1 MGHRA and CDR2 YSYEKL. In DNA, the CDR3 is TGCGCCAGCAGCCGAGGGAGGATTAGCGGGAAGGACAATGAGCAGTTCTTC. This sequence encodes CASSRGRISGKDNEQFF.

This clone was recorded only once. V is TRBV7-9 and J is TRBJ1-4, with a possible D match to TRBD1 (5 bases). Germline lookup yields CDR1 SEHNR and CDR2 FQNEAQ (reference sequence). With 5 bases removed from V and 2 bases from J, the gap between germline ends came to 24 bases. The CDR3 runs to 19 residues. CDR3 protein: CASSLPRDRSPSTNEKLFF. The CDR3 DNA is TGTGCCAGCAGCCTCCCCCGGGACCGTTCCCCGTCCACTAATGAAAAACTGTTTTTT.

The chain combines TRBV24-1 with TRBJ1-2; unclear D gene. This CDR3 comprises 13 residues. Germline loops: CDR1 KGHDR, CDR2 SFDVKD. Trimming removed 1 base at V and 10 bases at J, with 12 bases between. CDR3: CATSDFSDLDYTF. CDR3 sequence (DNA): TGTGCCACCAGTGATTTTTCCGATTTAGACTACACCTTC.

The sample holds a few counts of this clone. The V and J genes are TRBV14 and TRBJ1-1; the D gene is possibly TRBD1 (5 bases). This CDR3 is 16 amino acids long. CDR1 and CDR2 (germline): SGHDN, FVKESK. The V gene lost 1 base and the J gene lost 6 bases, with 18 bases spanning the gap. This CDR3 reads CASSQGPRAGSAEAFF. The DNA for the CDR3 is TGTGCCAGCAGCCAAGGACCCAGGGCGGGGAGCGCTGAAGCTTTCTTT. The variable domain in full, with the rest retrieved from reference TRBV14 and TRBJ1-1, is EAGVTQFPSHSVIEKGQTVTLRCDPISGHDNLYWYRRVMGKEIKFLLHFVKESKQDESGMPNNRFLAERTGGTYSTLKVQPAELEDSGVYFCASSQGPRAGSAEAFFGQGTRLTVV.

The chain is built from TRBV5-4 and TRBJ2-7, with D maybe TRBD2 (6 bases). The CDR3 totals 13 residues. Germline V gene lookup returns CDR1 SGHNT and CDR2 YYREEE (reference sequence). Trimming removed 4 bases at V and 6 bases at J, with 14 bases between. The CDR3 nucleotides are TGTGCCAGCAGCGTTATTGGGGGAGGCGAGCAGTACTTC. It codes for CASSVIGGGEQYF.

This chain uses TRBV6-4 with TRBJ1-1, with 7 bases fitting TRBD1. V dropped 3 bases and J dropped 0; count of bases not matched to a gene: 7. CDR1 MRHNA and CDR2 SNTAGT come from the germline V gene. CDR3 length equals 16 residues. In DNA form, the CDR3 reads TGTGCCAGCAGTGAATTTGAGGACAGGCTGAACACTGAAGCTTTCTTT. Amino acid sequence: CASSEFEDRLNTEAFF.

The gene calls are TRBV20-1 and TRBJ2-5, with D possibly matching TRBD1 (7 bases). V lost 3 bases and J lost 4, with 9 bases in between. The CDR3 contains 12 residues. Germline CDR1 DFQATT, CDR2 SNEGSKA (reference sequence). CDR3: CSASQGGETQYF. Here the CDR3 DNA reads TGCAGTGCTAGTCAGGGGGGAGAGACCCAGTACTTC.

The rearrangement uses TRBV28 and TRBJ2-7; D not resolved. This CDR3 has 13 residues. CDR1 is MDHEN and CDR2 is SYDVKM in the germline V gene. The germline V and J ends were trimmed by 8 bases and 1 base, with 12 bases remaining between them. CDR3 region: CASGPTVSYEQYV. The CDR3 nucleotides are TGTGCCAGCGGACCCACCGTTTCCTACGAGCAGTACGTC.

The chain joins TRBV6-5 to TRBJ2-7; TRBD2 aligns across 9 bases. Trimming cost V 4 bases and J 2 bases; bases outside gene matches: 3. CDR1 and CDR2 from the germline V gene are MNHEY and SVGAGI. The CDR3 consists of 14 residues. The CDR3 DNA sequence: TGTGCCAGCAGTTCGTGGACTAGCGCCTACGAGCAGTACTTC. Protein: CASSSWTSAYEQYF.

The CDR3 DNA sequence: TGTGCCAGCAGCGTAGGGGGGCGAGATACGCAGTATTTT. It translates to CASSVGGRDTQYF. V and J are TRBV9 and TRBJ2-3; D is possibly TRBD1 (6 bases). The germline V gene encodes CDR1 SGDLS and CDR2 YYNGEE. The CDR3 is 13 residues long. V was pared by 0 bases and J by 5 bases, with 7 bases between.

This clone was seen once. V and J are TRBV14 and TRBJ1-2; 9 nucleotides line up with TRBD1. The CDR3 contains 15 residues. V shed 1 base and J 5 bases; nucleotides not matched to a gene: 5. Per the germline V gene, CDR1 is SGHDN and CDR2 is FVKESK. Written as DNA, the CDR3 is TGTGCCAGCAGCCAAGCAACAGGGGGCGCGTATGGCTACACCTTC. This codes for CASSQATGGAYGYTF.

This clone occurred a few times. The V call is TRBV28, the J call TRBJ2-3; D uncertain. CDR1 is MDHEN and CDR2 is SYDVKM in the germline V gene. Trimming removed 7 bases from V and 1 base from J, with 12 bases in between. The CDR3 is 14 amino acids. The CDR3 region has the DNA TGTGCCAGCATCCAGCTTCCAGGCACAGATACGCAGTATTTT. Protein sequence: CASIQLPGTDTQYF.

V is TRBV15 and J is TRBJ1-1, with 7 bases matching TRBD1. Germline V lookup: CDR1 LNHNV, CDR2 YYDKDF (reference sequence). The CDR3 contains 19 residues. The trim removed 1 base at V and 5 bases at J, leaving 19 bases unmatched. CDR3 residues: CATSRATGSGYLSRTEAFF. Here the CDR3 DNA reads TGTGCCACCAGCAGAGCGACAGGGTCAGGATATTTATCGAGGACTGAAGCTTTCTTT.

This clone was recorded once. The chain has TRBV25-1 and TRBJ1-4, with TRBD1 matching 7 bases. V was clipped by 5 bases and J by 11 bases; unmatched bases: 2. Germline V gene data show CDR1 as MGHDK and CDR2 as SYGVNS. This CDR3 has 11 amino acids. CDR3 amino acids: CASSPGGKLFF. CDR3 nucleotide sequence: TGTGCCAGCAGTCCAGGGGGGAAACTGTTTTTT.

This chain uses TRBV7-6 with TRBJ1-2; no clear D gene. CDR1 and CDR2 (germline): SGHVS, FNYEAQ. The V and J ends lost 5 bases and 4 bases respectively, with 23 bases between them. CDR3 length: 17 residues. The CDR3 protein is CASSRTQAISYTYGYTF. The CDR3 coding sequence is TGTGCCAGCAGCCGAACCCAGGCCATCAGTTACACCTATGGCTACACCTTC.

The J gene is TRBJ1-2, the V gene TRBV10-3; 7 bases match TRBD1. Germline CDR1 ENHRY, CDR2 SYGVKD. V gave up 4 bases and J gave up 7 bases; unmatched junction bases: 21. The CDR3 is 18 residues long. CDR3 residues: CAISGRRQGTPAGSGYTF. DNA for the CDR3: TGTGCCATCAGTGGTCGTAGACAGGGCACCCCAGCCGGATCTGGCTACACCTTC.

The genes are TRBV7-9 and TRBJ1-6; D ambiguous. There are 13 residues in the CDR3. The germline V gene has CDR1 SEHNR and CDR2 FQNEAQ (reference sequence). V lost 4 bases to trimming and J lost 5 bases, with 6 bases between them. The CDR3 bases are TGTGCCAGCAGCTCTCGGAATAATTCACCCCTCCACTTT. This encodes CASSSRNNSPLHF.

The V and J genes are TRBV5-1 and TRBJ2-3; no clear D gene. The V end lost 6 bases, the J end lost 5 bases, and 13 bases lay between the germline ends. The CDR3 has 13 residues. Germline loops: CDR1 SGHRS, CDR2 YFSETQ. The CDR3 nucleotides read TGCGCCAGCATCCCTGACGGTGGAGATACGCAGTATTTT. This encodes CASIPDGGDTQYF.

The CDR3 loop is CASSQDRGYDEQFF. The CDR3 bases are TGTGCCAGCAGCCAAGACAGGGGGTACGATGAGCAGTTCTTC. The chain is built from TRBV3-1 (or the pseudogene TRBV3-2) and TRBJ2-1, with 7 bases lining up with TRBD1. The CDR3 length is 14 residues. CDR1 is LGHDT and CDR2 is YNNKEL in the germline V gene (reference sequence). The ends lost 0 bases at V and 8 bases at J; junction bases unmatched: 4.

This rearrangement joins TRBV5-4 to TRBJ2-1; D gene unclear. The CDR3 consists of 16 residues. Per the germline V gene, CDR1 is SGHNT and CDR2 is YYREEE (reference sequence). V lost 6 bases to trimming and J lost 2 bases, with 18 bases between them. This CDR3 is CASTVGVGSPYNEQFF. Here the CDR3 DNA reads TGTGCCAGCACAGTCGGAGTAGGCTCCCCCTACAATGAGCAGTTCTTC.

This clone has only a few counts. V is TRBV5-6 and J is TRBJ1-1; tentatively, D is TRBD1 (6 bases). The CDR3 is 12 amino acids. Germline V gene sequence: CDR1 SGHDT, CDR2 YYEEEE. V gave up 5 bases and J gave up 10 bases, with 15 bases separating them. This CDR3 reads CASRHTGSGAFF. For the CDR3, the DNA is TGTGCCAGCAGGCACACAGGGTCGGGAGCTTTCTTT.

In its sample, this clone was seen once. The chain joins TRBV4-2 to TRBJ1-2, with D possibly matching TRBD1 (6 bases). CDR3 length equals 15 residues. Germline CDR1 LGHNA, CDR2 YNFKEQ. With 0 bases removed from V and 5 bases from J, the gap between germline ends came to 13 bases. The CDR3 DNA follows: TGTGCCAGCAGCCAAGAGGTTACAGGGATTTATGGCTACACCTTC. Its translation: CASSQEVTGIYGYTF.

This chain connects TRBV3-1 (or the pseudogene TRBV3-2) to TRBJ2-1; D is perhaps TRBD1 (6 bases). Trimming removed 4 bases at V and 7 bases at J, with 14 bases between. The CDR3 extends over 14 amino acids. Germline lookup yields CDR1 LGHDT and CDR2 YNNKEL (reference sequence). The CDR3 sequence: CASSPRPGTNEQFF. The DNA of the CDR3 is TGTGCCAGCAGCCCCCGTCCCGGGACAAATGAGCAGTTCTTC.

This sequence joins TRBV7-2 and TRBJ2-7, with D tentatively TRBD1 (5 bases). The CDR3 totals 15 residues. CDR1 and CDR2 from the germline V gene are SGHTA and FQGNSA. V dropped 5 bases and J dropped 2 bases, with 16 bases sitting between them. The DNA for the CDR3 is TGTGCCAGCAGCCTCGCCGCAGGGTACCCCTACGAGCAGTACTTC. Protein product: CASSLAAGYPYEQYF.

The V and J genes are TRBV7-9 and TRBJ2-2; 11 bases map to TRBD2. V gave up 5 bases and J gave up 0 bases; unmatched junction bases: 8. CDR1 and CDR2 from the germline V gene are SEHNR and FQNEAQ (reference sequence). The CDR3 contains 18 residues. In DNA form, the CDR3 reads TGTGCCAGCAGCACCGGGACTAGCGGTTACGCGAACACCGGGGAGCTGTTTTTT. Translation gives CASSTGTSGYANTGELFF.

The chain combines TRBV29-1 with TRBJ2-3; D is unresolved. CDR3 size: 11 residues. The germline V gene has CDR1 SQVTM and CDR2 ANQGSEA. Trimming stripped 5 bases from V and 3 bases from J, with 6 bases between. CDR3 sequence (DNA): TGCAGCGTTACCCGGACAGATACGCAGTATTTT. It specifies CSVTRTDTQYF.

This sequence joins TRBV19 and TRBJ1-5; D is possibly TRBD1 (5 bases). Looked up from germline, CDR1 is LNHDA and CDR2 is SQIVND (reference sequence). The CDR3 covers 13 residues. Trimming shortened V by 4 bases and J by 7 bases, and 11 bases separated the two germline ends. CDR3 DNA sequence: TGTGCCAGTAGTACGCAGGGAGGCCAGCCCCAGCATTTT. Residues: CASSTQGGQPQHF.

The chain joins TRBV7-6 to TRBJ1-5; 7 bases match TRBD1. This CDR3 spans 15 amino acids. Germline CDR1 and CDR2: SGHVS and FNYEAQ. Trimming took 5 bases from V and 7 from J; bases not matched to a gene: 11. CDR3 bases: TGTGCCAGCAGCACCAGACAGGGTAGAGGGCAGCCCCAGCATTTT. Its protein is CASSTRQGRGQPQHF.

The genes are TRBV10-2 and TRBJ2-2, with D tentatively TRBD2 (6 bases). V was shortened by 8 bases and J by 2 bases, with 12 bases between the two germline ends. CDR3 length: 14 amino acids. The germline V gene encodes CDR1 WSHSY and CDR2 SAAADI. CDR3 coding DNA: TGCGCCAGCGGGGGGAGCTTAAACACCGGGGAGCTGTTTTTT. Its protein is CASGGSLNTGELFF.

The chain couples TRBV6-5 to TRBJ2-4; D is unresolved. Per the germline V gene, CDR1 is MNHEY and CDR2 is SVGAGI. Trimming removed 8 bases at V and 1 base at J, with 9 bases between. The CDR3 spans 13 residues. CDR3 in amino acids: CASGRGAKNIQYF. The CDR3 region has the DNA TGTGCCAGCGGTCGTGGGGCCAAAAACATTCAGTACTTC.

The CDR3 here is CASSTHRGYGANVLTF. In DNA form, the CDR3 reads TGTGCCAGCAGCACACACAGGGGGTATGGGGCCAACGTCCTGACTTTC. This chain uses TRBV7-9 with TRBJ2-6, with 8 bases lining up with TRBD1. CDR1 SEHNR and CDR2 FQNEAQ come from the germline V gene (reference sequence). Germline trimming cut 5 bases from V and 3 bases from J; bases unmatched to any gene: 6. The CDR3 contains 16 residues. Complete variable domain (other parts from reference TRBV7-9 and TRBJ2-6): DTGVSQNPRHKITKRGQNVTFRCDPISEHNRLYWYRQTLGQGPEFLTYFQNEAQLEKSRLLSDRFSAERPKGSFSTLEIQRTEQGDSAMYLCASSTHRGYGANVLTFGAGSRLTVL.